These 27 T cell receptor beta chains originate from one sample sequenced in a study of blood T cell repertoires in COVID-19. The protocol was immunoSEQ multiplex PCR, while the TCRdb copy is restricted to in-frame clones and leaves out a portion. Among some 120,000 clones listed, roughly three quarters were seen once. The source material was peripheral blood. The origin of the receptors is a man between 40 and 49 years old with active or convalescent COVID-19.

The V gene is TRBV4-1, the J gene TRBJ2-2; 8 positions match TRBD1. The CDR3 extends over 14 amino acids. CDR1 is MGHRA and CDR2 is YSYEKL in the germline V gene. V trimming: 7 bases; J trimming: 2 bases; junction bases outside the gene matches: 3. CDR3 coding DNA: TGCGCCAGCATCAGGGGGCTAAACACCGGGGAGCTGTTTTTT. This codes for CASIRGLNTGELFF.

This clone was observed a few times. V is TRBV4-3 and J is TRBJ1-5; TRBD1 is a possible D gene (5 bases). Trimming removed 4 bases from V and 4 bases from J, with 11 bases in between. CDR3 size: 14 residues. Germline loops: CDR1 LGHNA, CDR2 YSLEER. The CDR3 DNA reads TGCGCCAGCAGCCCTACCCCAGGGAATCAGCCCCAGCATTTT. It encodes CASSPTPGNQPQHF.

V gene TRBV25-1 combines with J gene TRBJ1-1, with 10 bases aligning to TRBD1. Unmatched junction bases numbered 6, after V lost 2 bases and J lost 6 bases. The CDR3 loop spans 15 amino acids. Germline lookup yields CDR1 MGHDK and CDR2 SYGVNS. The CDR3, as DNA: TGTGCCAGCAGTGAACCCGGGACAGGGGCCGCTGAAGCTTTCTTT. Its translation is CASSEPGTGAAEAFF.

The chain uses TRBV7-9 and TRBJ2-7, with 9 bases matching TRBD2. The V gene's germline CDR1 is SEHNR and CDR2 FQNEAQ (reference sequence). The CDR3 runs 13 residues. The junction had 4 bases not matched to a gene; V was cut back by 2 bases and J by 8 bases. The CDR3 nucleotides are TGTGCCAGCAGCTTAATTAGCGGGGGAAAGCAGTACTTC. Translation gives CASSLISGGKQYF. Filled out from reference TRBV7-9 and TRBJ2-7, the complete variable domain reads DTGVSQNPRHKITKRGQNVTFRCDPISEHNRLYWYRQTLGQGPEFLTYFQNEAQLEKSRLLSDRFSAERPKGSFSTLEIQRTEQGDSAMYLCASSLISGGKQYFGPGTRLTVT.

This clone occurred a few times. CDR3 coding DNA: TGTGCCAGCAGTCCCGGGGGGGGGTTTAGTCTTAAGAATGAGCAGTTCTTC. Protein product: CASSPGGGFSLKNEQFF. V usage is TRBV28 and J usage is TRBJ2-1; 8 bases fit TRBD2. Germline-derived CDR1 and CDR2 are MDHEN and SYDVKM. Trimming at V came to 5 bases and at J to 7 bases, leaving 16 bases not matched to a gene. The CDR3 runs 17 residues.

J is TRBJ2-3 and V is TRBV28; 9 bases line up with TRBD2. The V gene's germline CDR1 is MDHEN and CDR2 SYDVKM. The CDR3 runs 16 residues. With 3 bases clipped from V and 0 bases from J, the junction kept 4 bases outside the gene matches. The CDR3 here is CASSFLLAGSTDTQYF. The CDR3 bases are TGTGCCAGCAGTTTTCTCCTAGCGGGAAGCACAGATACGCAGTATTTT.

The chain uses TRBV3-1 (or the pseudogene TRBV3-2) and TRBJ1-3; no definite D call. This CDR3 comprises 15 residues. Trimming removed 0 bases from V and 0 bases from J, with 6 bases in between. The germline V gene has CDR1 LGHDT and CDR2 YNNKEL (reference sequence). The CDR3, as DNA: TGTGCCAGCAGCCAAGATGGGAGCTCTGGAAACACCATATATTTT. It is translated as CASSQDGSSGNTIYF.

This clone was seen a few times. The chain couples TRBV6-4 to TRBJ1-2; D is possibly TRBD1 (5 bases). This CDR3 contains 12 residues. V was pared by 5 bases and J by 7 bases, with 11 bases between. Germline values: CDR1 MRHNA, CDR2 SNTAGT. The CDR3 bases are TGTGCCAGCAGTCAGGGAACGGGTGGCTACACCTTC. The encoded protein is CASSQGTGGYTF.

The V gene is TRBV5-6, the J gene TRBJ1-1, with TRBD1 matching over 10 bases. Germline V lookup: CDR1 SGHDT, CDR2 YYEEEE. With V trimmed by 4 bases and J by 2 bases, 5 bases remained unmatched. This CDR3 comprises 15 residues. The CDR3 coding sequence is TGTGCCAGCAGCCCGGACAGGGGGGGAAACACTGAAGCTTTCTTT. This codes for CASSPDRGGNTEAFF.

The chain links TRBV5-1 to TRBJ2-2; TRBD2 agrees at 15 bases. The trim removed 0 bases at V and 6 bases at J, leaving 9 bases unmatched. Germline CDR1 is SGHRS and CDR2 is YFSETQ. This CDR3 is built from 19 residues. The CDR3 here is CASSLGTSGRARSAGELFF. The CDR3 nucleotides read TGCGCCAGCAGCTTGGGGACTAGCGGGAGGGCCCGTTCGGCCGGGGAGCTGTTTTTT.

This chain connects TRBV6-5 to TRBJ1-1, with a tentative D call TRBD1 (5 bases). V lost 2 bases and J 1 base, leaving 8 bases between the germline ends. Germline-derived CDR1 and CDR2 are MNHEY and SVGAGI. The CDR3 is made up of 14 amino acids. The CDR3: CASSYRGTNTEAFF. The CDR3 coding sequence is TGTGCCAGCAGTTACAGGGGAACGAACACTGAAGCTTTCTTT.

The chain combines TRBV28 with TRBJ1-2; 10 bases are shared with TRBD1. Germline V gives CDR1 MDHEN, CDR2 SYDVKM. The V segment lost 6 bases and the J segment 8 bases; nucleotides outside the gene matches: 6. This CDR3 contains 13 residues. This chain's CDR3 is CASSRQGAVGYTF. The CDR3, as DNA: TGTGCCAGCAGCCGACAGGGGGCGGTCGGCTACACCTTC.

The chain has TRBV30 and TRBJ1-5, with TRBD1 identical over 8 bases. This CDR3 is 15 amino acids long. V lost 3 bases, J lost 7 bases, and 11 bases stayed unmatched. Germline V lookup: CDR1 GTSNPN, CDR2 SVGIG (reference sequence). Here the CDR3 reads CAWSPDRGDRQPQHF. The CDR3 coding sequence is TGTGCCTGGAGCCCAGACAGGGGCGATAGGCAGCCCCAGCATTTT.

The chain combines TRBV7-9 with TRBJ1-3; D not certain. V was cut by 5 bases and J by 0 bases, with 8 bases left in between. The length of the CDR3 is 14 residues. The germline V gene encodes CDR1 SEHNR and CDR2 FQNEAQ (reference sequence). CDR3 in amino acids: CASSRDFSGNTIYF. The CDR3 nucleotides are TGTGCCAGCAGCCGAGATTTCTCTGGAAACACCATATATTTT.

This chain joins TRBV6-5 and TRBJ2-7; 8 bases fit TRBD2. CDR3 length equals 14 residues. With V trimmed by 10 bases and J by 3 bases, 11 bases remained unmatched. Germline CDR1 MNHEY, CDR2 SVGAGI. CDR3 in DNA: TGTGCCACGTACAAGCGGGAGCGTCTCTACGAGCAGTACTTC. Translating it yields CATYKRERLYEQYF.

The sample holds one count of this clone. The rearrangement links TRBV20-1 to TRBJ2-7; D is possibly TRBD2 (5 bases). In germline, CDR1 is DFQATT, CDR2 SNEGSKA (reference sequence). V was pared by 6 bases and J by 4 bases, with 10 bases between. The CDR3 has 11 amino acids. The CDR3 sequence is CSAKGSYEQYF. The CDR3 bases are TGCAGTGCAAAAGGGAGTTACGAGCAGTACTTC.

The V gene is TRBV28, the J gene TRBJ1-3; no clear D gene. This CDR3 has 15 amino acids. CDR1 and CDR2 (germline): MDHEN, SYDVKM. The V end lost 8 bases, the J end lost 0 bases, and 14 bases lay between the germline ends. Here the CDR3 reads CASGPPGYSGNTIYF. In DNA, the CDR3 is TGTGCCAGCGGTCCTCCAGGTTACTCTGGAAACACCATATATTTT.

This clone appeared a single time. V gene TRBV7-6 combines with J gene TRBJ2-1; 8 nucleotides align to TRBD2. This CDR3 has 15 amino acids. Germline V gene data show CDR1 as SGHVS and CDR2 as FNYEAQ. V lost 5 bases to trimming and J lost 1 base; unmatched junction nucleotides: 4. CDR3 DNA: TGTGCCAGCAGCCGTACTAGCGGTTCCTACAATGAGCAGTTCTTC. Protein product: CASSRTSGSYNEQFF.

This clone was seen more than once but under ten times. The chain is built from TRBV24-1 and TRBJ1-2; 9 nucleotides match TRBD1. This CDR3 comprises 15 residues. The junction had 6 bases not matched to a gene; V was cut back by 0 bases and J by 8 bases. Germline CDR1 and CDR2: KGHDR and SFDVKD. The CDR3, as DNA: TGTGCCACCAGTGATTTGTGGGAAACAGGGGGCGGCTACACCTTC. Encoded protein: CATSDLWETGGGYTF.

This clone showed up just a few times. The chain is built from TRBV6-2 or TRBV6-3 and TRBJ1-2; D gene ambiguous. Trimming left V 2 bases short and J 6 bases short, with 7 bases between. This CDR3 is built from 12 residues. Germline V gene data show CDR1 as MNHEY and CDR2 as SVGEGT. CDR3 coding DNA: TGTGCCAGCAGTTACGCGGCAGATGGCTACACCTTC. This encodes CASSYAADGYTF.

In DNA form, the CDR3 reads TGTGCCAGCAGCTCCGGGACAGTTGATTCTCAGCCCCAGCATTTT. This encodes CASSSGTVDSQPQHF. V is TRBV5-5 and J is TRBJ1-5; 7 bases are shared with TRBD1. CDR1 and CDR2 (germline): SGHKS, YYEKEE (reference sequence). The CDR3 is 15 amino acids. V was pared by 3 bases and J by 6 bases, with 9 bases of the junction left unmatched.

The chain is built from TRBV5-5 and TRBJ2-7, with D hard to call. With 0 bases removed from V and 0 bases from J, the gap between germline ends came to 7 bases. CDR1 is SGHKS and CDR2 is YYEKEE in the germline V gene (reference sequence). The CDR3 length is 14 residues. This CDR3 is CASSLGGASYEQYF. CDR3 nucleotides: TGTGCCAGCAGCTTGGGCGGTGCCTCCTACGAGCAGTACTTC.

The chain has TRBV6-5 and TRBJ2-4; a possible D gene is TRBD1 (6 bases). V was cut by 5 bases and J by 7 bases, with 18 bases left in between. The CDR3 sequence is 15 residues long. The germline V gene has CDR1 MNHEY and CDR2 SVGAGI. The CDR3 DNA reads as TGTGCCAGCAGTCGCAAAGGGGGTGGTTCGAACATTCAGTACTTC. This codes for CASSRKGGGSNIQYF.

The chain is built from TRBV5-5 and TRBJ1-4, with 8 bases matching TRBD1. This CDR3 is built from 16 residues. The germline V gene has CDR1 SGHKS and CDR2 YYEKEE (reference sequence). The V gene end was trimmed by 0 bases and the J gene end by 0 bases; junction bases not matched to a gene: 1. For the CDR3, the DNA is TGTGCCAGCAGCTTGGAGGGACAGGCAACTAATGAAAAACTGTTTTTT. Residues: CASSLEGQATNEKLFF.

The rearrangement joins TRBV11-2 to TRBJ1-2; D remains ambiguous. Germline assignment: CDR1 SGHAT and CDR2 FQNNGV. V lost 4 bases, J lost 6 bases, and 12 bases lay in between. There are 13 residues in the CDR3. CDR3 region: CASSYPRVDGYTF. The CDR3 DNA sequence: TGTGCCAGCAGCTACCCCCGGGTTGATGGCTACACCTTC.

The J gene is TRBJ2-3, the V gene TRBV19; 7 nucleotides align to TRBD2. The CDR3 is 14 amino acids. The V segment lost 2 bases and the J segment 3 bases; nucleotides outside the gene matches: 2. From germline, CDR1 is LNHDA and CDR2 SQIVND (reference sequence). Here the CDR3 reads CASSITGGTDTQYF. As DNA, the CDR3 is TGTGCCAGTAGTATAACGGGAGGTACAGATACGCAGTATTTT.

The chain links TRBV24-1 to TRBJ1-1; D not resolved. Germline V gives CDR1 KGHDR, CDR2 SFDVKD. CDR3 length equals 13 residues. With 7 bases removed from V and 0 bases from J, the gap between germline ends came to 8 bases. CDR3 nucleotides: TGTGCCACCAGGGGTCGGGTGAACACTGAAGCTTTCTTT. Its protein product is CATRGRVNTEAFF.